The clone carrying this T cell receptor (beta chain) has a count of ten or more. Its antigen remains unidentified. The CDR3 runs to 15 residues. Trimming took 4 bases from V and 8 from J, leaving 17 bases between them. Looked up from germline, CDR1 is SEHNR and CDR2 is FQNEAQ (reference sequence). This sample stems from a study of T cell repertoires in cytomegalovirus infection. Whole-study context: It can be stated that public TCR beta signatures indicated CMV infection as well as a matching HLA type.

Overall study results and limits: HLA-C-restricted CMV-specific TCR beta clonotypes prevailed in the ex vivo response. Accumulated public TCR beta family frequency recognized individuals carrying CMV together with the relevant HLA.

MiXCR, run by TCRdb on the reads, gives a single entry per CDR3 protein. The table has about 340,000 distinct CDR3 sequences, 25% to 35% seen once. This sequence joins TRBV7-9 and TRBJ1-4, with D tentatively TRBD1 (6 bases). The sequenced sample was cultured PBMCs, obtained from culture after CMV antigen stimulation. This receptor was identified in a human donor in good health (CMV status not recorded). Some clones in this sample may be carry-over from other donors' samples. The CDR3 spells CASSSTTGGPEKLFF. The CDR3 DNA follows: TGTGCCAGCAGCTCAACGACAGGAGGGCCCGAAAAACTGTTTTTT. Supplemented by reference TRBV7-9 and TRBJ1-4, the full variable domain reads DTGVSQNPRHKITKRGQNVTFRCDPISEHNRLYWYRQTLGQGPEFLTYFQNEAQLEKSRLLSDRFSAERPKGSFSTLEIQRTEQGDSAMYLCASSSTTGGPEKLFFGSGTQLSVL.